The 21 T cell receptor beta chains listed next were all sequenced from one sample in a study of human T cells and chemical hapten exposure. As to time point: pre-sensitization, week 0. Treatment in this sample: therapeutic diphenylcyclopropenone sensitization with weekly scalp DPC. TCRdb re-analysed the RACE reads in MiXCR, keeping a single row per CDR3 protein. The repertoire holds around 300,000 distinct CDR3 sequences, with about 5% as singletons. Source: whole blood, taken in connection with sensitization to the hapten diphenylcyclopropenone (DPC). These TCRs come from a woman between 18 and 29 years old with alopecia areata. Some clones in this sample may be carry-over from other donors' samples.

This clonotype has a handful of counts. This sequence joins TRBV7-3 and TRBJ2-1, with D tentatively TRBD1 (6 bases). The germline gives CDR1 SGHTA, CDR2 FQGTGA. Trimming stripped 5 bases from V and 5 bases from J, with 16 bases between. The CDR3 is 15 residues long. The CDR3 DNA is TGTGCCAGCAGCACCAAAGGGGGTGGGGACAATGAGCAGTTCTTC. It codes for CASSTKGGGDNEQFF.

This clonotype was seen more than once but under ten times. This CDR3 reads CASSPPGTGHSPLHF. DNA for the CDR3: TGTGCCAGCAGTCCTCCCGGGACAGGACATTCACCCCTCCACTTT. The genes are TRBV28 and TRBJ1-6, with 8 bases aligning to TRBD1. This CDR3 contains 15 residues. Germline loops: CDR1 MDHEN, CDR2 SYDVKM. Trimming at V came to 5 bases and at J to 8 bases, leaving 8 bases not matched to a gene. Full variable domain (rest looked up from reference TRBV28 and TRBJ1-6): DVKVTQSSRYLVKRTGEKVFLECVQDMDHENMFWYRQDPGLGLRLIYFSYDVKMKEKGDIPEGYSVSREKKERFSLILESASTNQTSMYLCASSPPGTGHSPLHFGNGTRLTVT.

This clonotype appeared a few times. This chain links TRBV5-1 with TRBJ1-5; D unclear. The CDR3 sequence is 15 residues long. Trimming cost V 0 bases and J 0 bases, with 7 bases left between them. Germline CDR1 is SGHRS and CDR2 is YFSETQ. CDR3 sequence (DNA): TGCGCCAGCAGCTTGGACGGGTATAGCAATCAGCCCCAGCATTTT. As protein: CASSLDGYSNQPQHF.

The CDR3 spells CASSQAPGTAFGELFF. Written as DNA, the CDR3 is TGCGCCAGCAGCCAAGCCCCCGGGACTGCCTTCGGGGAGCTGTTTTTT. The V and J genes are TRBV4-3 and TRBJ2-2; D possibly corresponds to TRBD2 (6 bases). The CDR3 runs 16 residues. The germline V and J ends were trimmed by 1 base and 7 bases, with 16 bases remaining between them. The germline CDR1 and CDR2 sequences are LGHNA and YSLEER.

This clonotype came up many times. V gene TRBV7-2 combines with J gene TRBJ2-7; no definite D call. CDR1 SGHTA and CDR2 FQGNSA come from the germline V gene. The V end lost 5 bases, the J end lost 0 bases, and 14 bases lay between the germline ends. CDR3 length equals 15 residues. The chain's CDR3 is CASSPFLGSSYEQYF. The CDR3 nucleotides read TGTGCCAGCAGCCCGTTCCTAGGAAGCTCCTACGAGCAGTACTTC.

This clonotype was counted many times. The chain employs TRBV6-5 and TRBJ1-1, with 8 bases fitting TRBD1. CDR3 size: 14 residues. V shed 5 bases, J shed 5 bases, and the junction held 7 bases outside the gene matches. Germline V gene sequence: CDR1 MNHEY, CDR2 SVGAGI. Written as DNA, the CDR3 is TGTGCCAGCAGTCAAAGGACAGGGTTGACTGAAGCTTTCTTT. Translating it yields CASSQRTGLTEAFF.

This clonotype was found many times. The V gene is TRBV14, the J gene TRBJ2-7; 7 bases agree with TRBD1. Looked up from germline, CDR1 is SGHDN and CDR2 is FVKESK. The J segment lost 2 bases and the V segment lost 4 bases, leaving 14 bases of the junction unmatched. The CDR3 sequence is 17 residues long. Written as DNA, the CDR3 is TGTGCCAGCAGCCCTAATTATGCCGGGACAGCCGCCTACGAGCAGTACTTC. The encoded protein is CASSPNYAGTAAYEQYF.

The chain has TRBV28 and TRBJ1-1; TRBD1 aligns across 8 bases. This CDR3 comprises 17 residues. V trimming: 5 bases; J trimming: 1 base; junction bases outside the gene matches: 12. Germline V gives CDR1 MDHEN, CDR2 SYDVKM. Written as DNA, the CDR3 is TGTGCCAGCAGTATAAAAAGGACAGGGATCACGAACACTGAAGCTTTCTTT. Translation: CASSIKRTGITNTEAFF.

This clonotype occurred a few times. The chain couples TRBV6-1 to TRBJ2-5, with no clear D. Germline CDR1 MNHNS, CDR2 SASEGT. Trimming took 8 bases from V and 1 from J, leaving 11 bases between them. The CDR3 totals 13 residues. The CDR3 protein is CASRGYPQETQYF. CDR3 coding DNA: TGTGCCAGCCGCGGCTATCCCCAAGAGACCCAGTACTTC.

This clonotype was found a few times. The gene calls are TRBV6-2 or TRBV6-3 and TRBJ2-3, with 8 bases identical to TRBD2. CDR3 length: 18 residues. Germline V lookup: CDR1 MNHEY, CDR2 SVGEGT. Trimming removed 2 bases from V and 2 bases from J; junction bases left unmatched: 12. CDR3 in amino acids: CASSYNSFRRGDTDTQYF. The DNA for the CDR3 is TGTGCCAGCAGTTACAACTCTTTTCGGCGGGGGGACACAGATACGCAGTATTTT.

Regarding this clonotype: A much larger clone lies one base from this, so it may be a read error. The genes are TRBV4-3 and TRBJ1-2; 8 bases map to TRBD1. This CDR3 spans 14 amino acids. Unmatched junction bases numbered 6, after V lost 6 bases and J lost 3 bases. Looked up from germline, CDR1 is LGHNA and CDR2 is YSLEER. The DNA of the CDR3 is TGCGCCAGCAGTCACTCGGACAGGGACTATGGCTACACCTTC. Its protein product is CASSHSDRDYGYTF.

This clonotype was seen repeatedly, ten times or more. The chain has TRBV11-2 and TRBJ2-3; D is tentatively TRBD1 or TRBD2 (5 bases each). V was trimmed by 4 bases and J by 2 bases, leaving 10 bases between them. This CDR3 is built from 14 residues. From germline, CDR1 is SGHAT and CDR2 FQNNGV. The CDR3 region has the DNA TGTGCCAGCAGCTCCGGGACCCACACAGATACGCAGTATTTT. Translation gives CASSSGTHTDTQYF.

This clonotype was recorded many times. The rearrangement uses TRBV4-2 and TRBJ2-7; D possibly uses TRBD1 or TRBD2 (5 bases each). This CDR3 spans 15 amino acids. Germline CDR1 reads LGHNA; CDR2 reads YNFKEQ. With 4 bases removed from V and 3 bases from J, the gap between germline ends came to 16 bases. The CDR3 DNA is TGTGCCAGCAGCCTGGGGACGGCAGTCCACTACGAGCAGTACTTC. Translation: CASSLGTAVHYEQYF.

The table lists this clonotype with many counts. This sequence joins TRBV29-1 and TRBJ2-3; D is unresolved. Per germline, CDR1 SQVTM and CDR2 ANQGSEA. This CDR3 contains 12 residues. CDR3 sequence: CSISGSTDTQYF. CDR3 nucleotide sequence: TGCAGTATTTCGGGCAGCACAGATACGCAGTATTTT.

This clonotype appeared a few times. V usage is TRBV5-1 and J usage is TRBJ1-5, with TRBD1 matching 9 bases. The CDR3 consists of 17 residues. Germline assignment: CDR1 SGHRS and CDR2 YFSETQ. Losses at the gene ends were 4 bases for V and 6 bases for J; bases not matched to a gene: 14. The CDR3 region has the DNA TGCGCCAGCAGCCTTACCGGGACAGGGCCTCCAGTTCAGCCCCAGCATTTT. This gives the protein CASSLTGTGPPVQPQHF. The full variable domain, completed using reference TRBV5-1 and TRBJ1-5, is KAGVTQTPRYLIKTRGQQVTLSCSPISGHRSVSWYQQTPGQGLQFLFEYFSETQRNKGNFPGRFSGRQFSNSRSEMNVSTLELGDSALYLCASSLTGTGPPVQPQHFGDGTRLSIL.

This clonotype turned up a few times. V gene TRBV28 combines with J gene TRBJ2-1; D ambiguous. CDR3 length equals 15 residues. Trimming pared 7 bases from V and 10 bases from J, leaving 23 bases between. The germline V gene has CDR1 MDHEN and CDR2 SYDVKM. DNA of the CDR3: TGTGCCAGCACCTTAGACAACTACCCTTCCAGAGAGCAGTTCTTC. Protein sequence: CASTLDNYPSREQFF.

V and J are TRBV7-2 and TRBJ1-1; no firm D call. The CDR3 sequence is 14 residues long. The V gene's germline CDR1 is SGHTA and CDR2 FQGNSA. Trimming left V 3 bases short and J 1 base short, with 9 bases between. In nucleotides, the CDR3 is TGTGCCAGCAGCTTTCAGACTCCGAACACTGAAGCTTTCTTT. Translating it yields CASSFQTPNTEAFF.

The chain employs TRBV18 and TRBJ1-1; possibly TRBD1 for D (5 bases). With 4 bases removed from V and 5 bases from J, the gap between germline ends came to 11 bases. This CDR3 is 13 amino acids long. Looked up from germline, CDR1 is KGHSH and CDR2 is LQKENI. CDR3 residues: CASSLDWGTEAFF. The CDR3 region has the DNA TGTGCCAGCTCACTCGACTGGGGGACTGAAGCTTTCTTT.

This clonotype has a count of ten or more. This rearrangement joins TRBV6-5 to TRBJ1-1; weak D call: TRBD1 (6 bases). From germline, CDR1 is MNHEY and CDR2 SVGAGI. Trimming took 0 bases from V and 2 from J, leaving 13 bases between them. The CDR3 is made up of 16 amino acids. The CDR3 sequence is CASSYSTGGGNTEAFF. CDR3 sequence (DNA): TGTGCCAGCAGTTACTCGACGGGGGGCGGAAACACTGAAGCTTTCTTT.

This sequence joins TRBV6-5 and TRBJ2-4; no firm D call. Between the trimmed V and J ends, which lost 6 bases and 0 bases, there was a span of 15 bases. Germline V CDR1 and CDR2: MNHEY, SVGAGI. This CDR3 comprises 16 residues. CDR3 residues: CASSGRGRSAKNIQYF. The CDR3 DNA sequence: TGTGCCAGCAGCGGTAGAGGCAGGTCAGCCAAAAACATTCAGTACTTC.

The table lists this clonotype with many counts. The J gene is TRBJ2-4, the V gene TRBV2; D might be TRBD1 or TRBD2, each matching 7 bases. Trimming shortened V by 8 bases and J by 6 bases, and 17 bases separated the two germline ends. CDR3 size: 14 residues. Per the germline V gene, CDR1 is SNHLY and CDR2 is FYNNEI. CDR3 in DNA: TGTGCCAGCGCGACAGGGTTAGCGGGAAACATTCAGTACTTC. It yields the protein CASATGLAGNIQYF.